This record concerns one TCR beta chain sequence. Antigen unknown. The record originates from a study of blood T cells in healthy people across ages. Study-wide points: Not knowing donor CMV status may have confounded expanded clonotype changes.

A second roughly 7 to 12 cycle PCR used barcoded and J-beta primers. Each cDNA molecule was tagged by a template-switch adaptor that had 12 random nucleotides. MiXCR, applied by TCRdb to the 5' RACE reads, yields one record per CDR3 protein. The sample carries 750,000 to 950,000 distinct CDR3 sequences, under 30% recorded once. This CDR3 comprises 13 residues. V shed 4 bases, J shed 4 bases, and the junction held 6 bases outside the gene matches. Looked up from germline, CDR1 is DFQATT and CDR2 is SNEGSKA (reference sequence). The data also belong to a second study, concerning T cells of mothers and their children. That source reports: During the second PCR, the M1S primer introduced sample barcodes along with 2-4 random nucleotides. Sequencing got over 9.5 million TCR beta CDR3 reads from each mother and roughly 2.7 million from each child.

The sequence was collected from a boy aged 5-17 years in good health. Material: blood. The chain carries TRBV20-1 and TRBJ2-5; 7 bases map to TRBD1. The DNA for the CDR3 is TGCAGTGCTACACAGGGACAGACAGAGACCCAGTACTTC. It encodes CSATQGQTETQYF.